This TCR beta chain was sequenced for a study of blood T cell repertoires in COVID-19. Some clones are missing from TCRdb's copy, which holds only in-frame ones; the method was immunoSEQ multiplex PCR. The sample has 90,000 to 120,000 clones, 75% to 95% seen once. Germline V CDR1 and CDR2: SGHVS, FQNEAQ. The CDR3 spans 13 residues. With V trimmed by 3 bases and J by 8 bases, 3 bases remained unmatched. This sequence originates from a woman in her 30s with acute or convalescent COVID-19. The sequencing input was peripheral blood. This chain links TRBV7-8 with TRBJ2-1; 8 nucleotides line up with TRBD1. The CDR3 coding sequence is TGTGCCAGCAGCTTGAAGACAGGGGATGAGCAGTTCTTC. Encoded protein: CASSLKTGDEQFF.